The 31 T cell receptor beta chains listed next were all sequenced from one sample in a study of PD-1 and CTLA-4 blockade in melanoma. The table came from immunoSEQ multiplex PCR; TCRdb's copy has only in-frame clones and leaves some out. The sample comprises about 28,000 clones, 85% to 95% of which are singletons, and less than 10% rests with the top ten. Source: CD8+ T cells from peripheral blood, taken from a patient given anti-PD-1 treatment. All receptors derive from a human donor with melanoma.

This clone has only one observation. V gene TRBV6-5 combines with J gene TRBJ2-5; possibly TRBD2 for D (5 bases). CDR3 size: 15 residues. Trimming stripped 0 bases from V and 4 bases from J, with 12 bases between. From germline, CDR1 is MNHEY and CDR2 SVGAGI. The CDR3 region is CASSYSGIASETQYF. The CDR3 region has the DNA TGTGCCAGCAGTTACTCCGGGATAGCATCAGAGACCCAGTACTTC.

The gene calls are TRBV30 and TRBJ1-5; no definite D call. V lost 0 bases and J lost 0, with 12 bases in between. Germline V gives CDR1 GTSNPN, CDR2 SVGIG (reference sequence). The CDR3 totals 16 residues. CDR3 nucleotides: TGTGCCTGGAGTGTATGGCGGGGAGTTAGCAATCAGCCCCAGCATTTT. It codes for CAWSVWRGVSNQPQHF.

The chain carries TRBV7-9 and TRBJ2-2; either TRBD1 or TRBD2 may supply D (5 bases each). There are 15 residues in the CDR3. Germline loops: CDR1 SEHNR, CDR2 FQNEAQ (reference sequence). V was cut by 3 bases and J by 1 base, with 9 bases left in between. The CDR3: CASSLGTENTGELFF. The CDR3, as DNA: TGTGCCAGCAGCTTGGGGACCGAGAACACCGGGGAGCTGTTTTTT.

This clone was counted a few times. This chain uses TRBV14 with TRBJ2-7; D not certain. V was pared by 0 bases and J by 6 bases, with 9 bases between. CDR1 SGHDN and CDR2 FVKESK come from the germline V gene. The CDR3 runs 13 residues. The CDR3 is CASSQDSLGEQYF. CDR3 DNA sequence: TGTGCCAGCAGCCAAGATAGTCTCGGCGAGCAGTACTTC.

This clone appeared once. This chain connects TRBV5-8 to TRBJ1-1; TRBD1 might be the D (6 bases). CDR3 length: 14 amino acids. The ends were cut back, 0 bases at V and 1 base at J, with 7 bases in the middle. The germline gives CDR1 SGHTS, CDR2 YDEGEE. For the CDR3, the DNA is TGTGCCAGCAGCTTGGCAGGGGCGAACACTGAAGCTTTCTTT. This encodes CASSLAGANTEAFF.

V is TRBV27 and J is TRBJ2-2; no reliable D call. With 2 bases removed from V and 7 bases from J, the gap between germline ends came to 5 bases. This CDR3 contains 12 residues. The V gene's germline CDR1 is MNHEY and CDR2 SMNVEV (reference sequence). CDR3 protein: CASSLVGGELFF. CDR3 nucleotide sequence: TGTGCCAGCAGTTTAGTGGGCGGGGAGCTGTTTTTT.

The chain links TRBV6-1 to TRBJ2-5, with 9 nucleotides matching TRBD2. The CDR3 totals 15 residues. Germline values: CDR1 MNHNS, CDR2 SASEGT. Trimming removed 1 base from V and 5 bases from J; junction bases left unmatched: 5. CDR3 amino acids: CASSEVGGRGETQYF. The DNA of the CDR3 is TGTGCCAGCAGTGAAGTGGGCGGGAGGGGCGAGACCCAGTACTTC.

The chain couples TRBV27 to TRBJ2-7; 15 bases align to TRBD2. V trimming: 5 bases; J trimming: 3 bases; junction bases outside the gene matches: 8. The CDR3 sequence is 17 residues long. CDR1 MNHEY and CDR2 SMNVEV come from the germline V gene (reference sequence). The CDR3 spells CASSEGTSGRRIYEQYF. The CDR3 region has the DNA TGTGCCAGCAGTGAGGGGACTAGCGGGAGGAGGATCTACGAGCAGTACTTC.

The chain couples TRBV4-1 to TRBJ2-1; D not resolved. The V gene's germline CDR1 is MGHRA and CDR2 YSYEKL. V was trimmed by 0 bases and J by 8 bases, leaving 11 bases between them. This CDR3 is 14 amino acids long. CDR3 protein: CASSQDFASHEQFF. The CDR3 DNA sequence: TGCGCCAGCAGCCAAGATTTCGCTAGTCATGAGCAGTTCTTC.

The chain joins TRBV20-1 to TRBJ2-3; 9 positions match TRBD2. The V gene's germline CDR1 is DFQATT and CDR2 SNEGSKA (reference sequence). The CDR3 loop spans 13 amino acids. Trimming took 3 bases from V and 6 from J; bases not matched to a gene: 4. CDR3 bases: TGCAGTGCTAGTAGCGGGAGTACTGATACGCAGTATTTT. Its protein product is CSASSGSTDTQYF.

The genes are TRBV6-5 and TRBJ1-6; no firm D call. The CDR3 has 15 residues. Germline CDR1 MNHEY, CDR2 SVGAGI. V was shortened by 4 bases and J by 0 bases, with 7 bases between the two germline ends. The chain's CDR3 is CASSFGPSYNSPLHF. The CDR3 nucleotides are TGTGCCAGCAGTTTTGGGCCCTCCTATAATTCACCCCTCCACTTT.

The chain employs TRBV19 and TRBJ2-1; D is unclear. CDR3 length: 13 residues. Germline values: CDR1 LNHDA, CDR2 SQIVND (reference sequence). V lost 5 bases to trimming and J lost 0 bases, with 5 bases between them. As DNA, the CDR3 is TGTGCCAGTAGTTCGGTCTCCTACAATGAGCAGTTCTTC. As protein: CASSSVSYNEQFF.

The CDR3 is CASSPLEGLFDSPLHF. The CDR3 DNA reads TGTGCCAGCAGTCCCCTTGAGGGTCTGTTCGATTCACCCCTCCACTTT. This chain joins TRBV27 and TRBJ1-6, with D uncertain. Germline CDR1 MNHEY, CDR2 SMNVEV (reference sequence). The V end lost 5 bases, the J end lost 8 bases, and 19 bases lay between the germline ends. CDR3 length: 16 amino acids.

This clone was seen once. This rearrangement joins TRBV20-1 to TRBJ2-7; a possible D gene is TRBD1 (5 bases). V lost 6 bases, J lost 3 bases, and 9 bases lay in between. Per the germline V gene, CDR1 is DFQATT and CDR2 is SNEGSKA (reference sequence). This CDR3 region has 11 residues. CDR3 DNA sequence: TGCAGTGCGCCCCAGGGCTACGAGCAGTACTTC. As protein: CSAPQGYEQYF.

J is TRBJ2-1 and V is TRBV15; 10 bases are shared with TRBD2. V lost 5 bases and J lost 9; bases outside the gene matches: 13. Germline V CDR1 and CDR2: LNHNV, YYDKDF (reference sequence). The CDR3 loop spans 16 amino acids. DNA for the CDR3: TGTGCCACCAGCTCGGAAGCGGGAGGGAACCTTGTTGAGCAGTTCTTC. Translating gives CATSSEAGGNLVEQFF.

The chain combines TRBV2 with TRBJ2-4, with TRBD2 as a possible D gene (5 bases). Trimming stripped 2 bases from V and 1 base from J, with 6 bases between. The CDR3 contains 14 residues. Germline loops: CDR1 SNHLY, CDR2 FYNNEI. The CDR3 loop reads CASSEREAKNIQYF. The CDR3 region has the DNA TGTGCCAGCAGTGAAAGGGAGGCCAAAAACATTCAGTACTTC.

This chain joins TRBV7-9 and TRBJ1-4; D is uncertain. CDR1 and CDR2 from the germline V gene are SEHNR and FQNEAQ (reference sequence). This CDR3 region has 16 residues. The ends were cut back, 2 bases at V and 3 bases at J, with 13 bases in the middle. CDR3 sequence: CASSLSRPVPNEKLFF. CDR3 DNA: TGTGCCAGCAGCTTAAGTAGGCCGGTCCCTAATGAAAAACTGTTTTTT.

The gene calls are TRBV3-1 (or the pseudogene TRBV3-2) and TRBJ2-1, with 10 bases aligning to TRBD2. The CDR3 length is 17 residues. Germline CDR1 and CDR2: LGHDT and YNNKEL (reference sequence). Unmatched junction bases numbered 7, after V lost 0 bases and J lost 5 bases. CDR3 sequence: CASSQDSSGGWDNEQFF. The CDR3 nucleotides read TGTGCCAGCAGCCAAGACTCTAGCGGGGGTTGGGACAATGAGCAGTTCTTC.

The chain links TRBV24-1 to TRBJ2-1; tentatively, D is TRBD2 (6 bases). The CDR3 runs to 14 residues. Trimming removed 4 bases at V and 0 bases at J, with 6 bases between. Per germline, CDR1 KGHDR and CDR2 SFDVKD. The DNA of the CDR3 is TGTGCCACCAGTGAAGCGGGCTCCTACAATGAGCAGTTCTTC. Protein: CATSEAGSYNEQFF.

This chain uses TRBV5-1 with TRBJ2-7, with D possibly matching TRBD1 (6 bases). Germline-derived CDR1 and CDR2 are SGHRS and YFSETQ. Trimming took 4 bases from V and 3 from J, leaving 14 bases between them. This CDR3 is 14 amino acids long. CDR3 amino acids: CASSLQGPLYEQYF. CDR3 bases: TGCGCCAGCAGCCTCCAGGGGCCCCTCTACGAGCAGTACTTC.

This rearrangement joins TRBV27 to TRBJ1-5; D uncertain. CDR3 size: 14 residues. The V end was cut by 2 bases, the J end by 6 bases, with 11 bases between. Germline V gene sequence: CDR1 MNHEY, CDR2 SMNVEV (reference sequence). The CDR3 region is CASSLGRLAQPQHF. DNA for the CDR3: TGTGCCAGCAGTTTAGGGAGGCTCGCTCAGCCCCAGCATTTT.

V and J are TRBV6-1 and TRBJ1-4; D may be TRBD1 (5 bases). The V end lost 1 base, the J end lost 8 bases, and 11 bases lay between the germline ends. CDR1 and CDR2 (germline): MNHNS, SASEGT. This CDR3 has 14 residues. This CDR3 reads CASSEGQGREKLFF. The CDR3 DNA reads TGTGCCAGCAGTGAAGGCCAGGGACGAGAAAAACTGTTTTTT.

The chain links TRBV28 to TRBJ2-7; D not resolved. This CDR3 is 12 amino acids long. Germline assignment: CDR1 MDHEN and CDR2 SYDVKM. Deletions cut 1 base from V and 5 bases from J, with 6 bases between. CDR3 nucleotides: TGTGCCAGCAGTTTATTTGGGGACGAGCAGTACTTC. Translating gives CASSLFGDEQYF.

This clone has only one observation. The chain combines TRBV30 with TRBJ1-1; possible D gene TRBD1, 5 bases. The V gene lost 7 bases and the J gene lost 0 bases, with 12 bases spanning the gap. This CDR3 is 13 amino acids long. CDR1 and CDR2 (germline): GTSNPN, SVGIG (reference sequence). CDR3: CAYSGLMNTEAFF. In DNA form, the CDR3 reads TGTGCCTATTCGGGACTTATGAACACTGAAGCTTTCTTT.

The rearrangement links TRBV28 to TRBJ2-7, with D tentatively TRBD2 (6 bases). The CDR3 length is 14 residues. Between the trimmed V and J ends, which lost 1 base and 3 bases, there was a span of 10 bases. CDR1 MDHEN and CDR2 SYDVKM come from the germline V gene. The CDR3 DNA is TGTGCCAGCAGTTTATCGGGAGAAAGCTACGAGCAGTACTTC. Its protein is CASSLSGESYEQYF.

The chain links TRBV24-1 to TRBJ2-2; maybe TRBD2 (6 bases). Germline V gives CDR1 KGHDR, CDR2 SFDVKD. V was cut by 4 bases and J by 4 bases, with 21 bases left in between. CDR3 length: 18 amino acids. DNA of the CDR3: TGTGCCACCAGTGACCGCTGGTTCGCGGAGGAGGGCACCGGGGAGCTGTTTTTT. Its translation is CATSDRWFAEEGTGELFF.

The chain employs TRBV24-1 and TRBJ1-3, with D hard to call. With 3 bases removed from V and 0 bases from J, the gap between germline ends came to 11 bases. The CDR3 has 16 amino acids. CDR1 is KGHDR and CDR2 is SFDVKD in the germline V gene. The CDR3 protein is CATSDGSVFSGNTIYF. CDR3 DNA sequence: TGTGCCACCAGTGATGGGAGTGTTTTCTCTGGAAACACCATATATTTT.

The chain's CDR3 is CASSYSSRTGTDTQYF. CDR3 coding DNA: TGTGCCAGCAGTTACTCCTCCAGGACAGGCACAGATACGCAGTATTTT. The chain combines TRBV6-5 with TRBJ2-3; a possible D gene is TRBD1 (6 bases). Germline CDR1 MNHEY, CDR2 SVGAGI. Trimming stripped 0 bases from V and 1 base from J, with 11 bases between. The CDR3 is 16 residues long.

The chain recombines TRBV12-3 or TRBV12-4 with TRBJ2-7; D possibly matches TRBD1 or TRBD2 (6 bases each). V lost 4 bases and J 7 bases, leaving 14 bases between the germline ends. The CDR3 is 13 residues long. The CDR3 sequence is CASSSGGQWEQYF. The CDR3, as DNA: TGTGCCAGCAGTTCTGGGGGGCAGTGGGAGCAGTACTTC.

V gene TRBV2 combines with J gene TRBJ1-2; TRBD1 is a possible D gene (5 bases). CDR3 size: 16 residues. V lost 0 bases, J lost 4 bases, and 15 bases lay in between. Germline values: CDR1 SNHLY, CDR2 FYNNEI. CDR3 residues: CASSEALRGGFYGYTF. CDR3 in DNA: TGTGCCAGCAGTGAAGCGCTTCGTGGGGGGTTCTATGGCTACACCTTC.

The chain employs TRBV11-2 and TRBJ2-1; 7 nucleotides line up with TRBD2. Trimming removed 5 bases from V and 10 bases from J; junction bases left unmatched: 17. Germline CDR1 SGHAT, CDR2 FQNNGV. CDR3 length: 16 amino acids. The CDR3 DNA reads TGTGCCAGCAGCCAGGGCGGGGGACTTACCTTGGAGGAGCAGTTCTTC. Amino acids: CASSQGGGLTLEEQFF.